These 30 T cell receptor beta chains were all obtained from the same sample, sequenced in a study of blood T cell repertoires in COVID-19. Assay used: immunoSEQ multiplex PCR; TCRdb lists only in-frame clones, some missing. The sample holds some 87,000 clones, approximately 80% seen once. Sequences were obtained from peripheral blood. These receptors were collected from a woman between 65 and 79 years old with active or convalescent COVID-19.

The chain combines TRBV24-1 with TRBJ2-5, with TRBD2 matching 11 bases. Germline CDR1 and CDR2: KGHDR and SFDVKD. The CDR3 length is 17 residues. Trimming took 4 bases from V and 7 from J; bases not matched to a gene: 13. In DNA form, the CDR3 reads TGTGCCACCAGTGACCGACCGACTAGCGGGGCCACAGGGACCCAGTACTTC. This codes for CATSDRPTSGATGTQYF.

The V gene is TRBV19, the J gene TRBJ2-5; 9 bases match TRBD2. Germline-derived CDR1 and CDR2 are LNHDA and SQIVND (reference sequence). With 5 bases clipped from V and 5 bases from J, the junction kept 6 bases outside the gene matches. CDR3 length: 14 residues. CDR3 in DNA: TGTGCCAGTAGTCAGGGACTAGCAGGCGAGACCCAGTACTTC. Translating it yields CASSQGLAGETQYF. Full variable domain (rest looked up from reference TRBV19 and TRBJ2-5): DGGITQSPKYLFRKEGQNVTLSCEQNLNHDAMYWYRQDPGQGLRLIYYSQIVNDFQKGDIAEGYSVSREKKESFPLTVTSAQKNPTAFYLCASSQGLAGETQYFGPGTRLLVL.

With respect to this clone: Different DNA sequences within this sample yield the same CDR3. V is TRBV5-1 and J is TRBJ1-1; D is perhaps TRBD1 (5 bases). There are 13 residues in the CDR3. Germline CDR1 and CDR2: SGHRS and YFSETQ. V lost 2 bases and J 1 base, leaving 6 bases between the germline ends. CDR3 in amino acids: CASSFQGNTEAFF. CDR3 nucleotide sequence: TGCGCCAGCAGCTTCCAGGGGAACACTGAAGCTTTCTTT. Full variable domain (outside the CDR3, taken from reference TRBV5-1 and TRBJ1-1): KAGVTQTPRYLIKTRGQQVTLSCSPISGHRSVSWYQQTPGQGLQFLFEYFSETQRNKGNFPGRFSGRQFSNSRSEMNVSTLELGDSALYLCASSFQGNTEAFFGQGTRLTVV.

The chain links TRBV18 to TRBJ2-7; 9 bases line up with TRBD1. The CDR3 totals 15 residues. The V and J ends lost 3 bases and 7 bases, in that order; junction bases with no gene match: 10. CDR1 KGHSH and CDR2 LQKENI come from the germline V gene. The CDR3: CASSPIGTGQREQYF. The DNA of the CDR3 is TGTGCCAGCTCACCGATAGGGACAGGGCAAAGGGAGCAGTACTTC.

The V call is TRBV18, the J call TRBJ2-5; TRBD2 aligns across 10 bases. This CDR3 comprises 13 residues. With 6 bases clipped from V and 5 bases from J, the junction kept 3 bases outside the gene matches. The germline gives CDR1 KGHSH, CDR2 LQKENI. The CDR3 here is CASSATSGETQYF. CDR3 nucleotide sequence: TGTGCCAGCTCTGCGACTAGCGGGGAGACCCAGTACTTC. The full variable domain, its missing parts supplied by reference TRBV18 and TRBJ2-5, is NAGVMQNPRHLVRRRGQEARLRCSPMKGHSHVYWYRQLPEEGLKFMVYLQKENIIDESGMPKERFSAEFPKEGPSILRIQQVVRGDSAAYFCASSATSGETQYFGPGTRLLVL.

The rearrangement uses TRBV6-5 and TRBJ2-1, with 11 bases that match TRBD2. The length of the CDR3 is 15 residues. The V gene's germline CDR1 is MNHEY and CDR2 SVGAGI. V was clipped by 1 base and J by 6 bases; unmatched bases: 2. The CDR3 sequence is CASSYLAGGTNEQFF. The CDR3, as DNA: TGTGCCAGCAGTTACTTAGCGGGGGGGACCAATGAGCAGTTCTTC.

With regard to this clone: The identical CDR3 is also encoded by other nucleotide sequences in the sample. The V and J genes are TRBV2 and TRBJ1-5; D remains ambiguous. This CDR3 is 12 amino acids long. The germline V and J ends were trimmed by 3 bases and 4 bases, with 4 bases remaining between them. The germline V gene has CDR1 SNHLY and CDR2 FYNNEI. The CDR3 loop is CASSDRNQPQHF. CDR3 nucleotides: TGTGCCAGCAGTGATAGAAATCAGCCCCAGCATTTT.

Comment on this clone: Other DNA variants within this sample encode the same CDR3. The rearrangement uses TRBV9 and TRBJ1-4, with TRBD1 identical over 10 bases. Trimming removed 4 bases from V and 6 bases from J; junction bases left unmatched: 6. The CDR3 covers 15 residues. Germline lookup yields CDR1 SGDLS and CDR2 YYNGEE. CDR3 amino acids: CASSRRDRGDEKLFF. CDR3 DNA sequence: TGTGCCAGCAGCCGACGGGACAGGGGAGATGAAAAACTGTTTTTT. The full variable domain, with the rest looked up from reference TRBV9 and TRBJ1-4, is DSGVTQTPKHLITATGQRVTLRCSPRSGDLSVYWYQQSLDQGLQFLIQYYNGEERAKGNILERFSAQQFPDLHSELNLSSLELGDSALYFCASSRRDRGDEKLFFGSGTQLSVL.

The chain is built from TRBV2 and TRBJ2-1, with D possibly being TRBD1 (6 bases). V was pared by 6 bases and J by 0 bases, with 15 bases between. Germline-derived CDR1 and CDR2 are SNHLY and FYNNEI. The CDR3 runs to 16 residues. The CDR3 DNA is TGTGCCAGCAGGGGGTGGGGGCTCGCCTCCTACAATGAGCAGTTCTTC. This gives the protein CASRGWGLASYNEQFF. Full variable domain (missing parts from reference TRBV2 and TRBJ2-1): EPEVTQTPSHQVTQMGQEVILRCVPISNHLYFYWYRQILGQKVEFLVSFYNNEISEKSEIFDDQFSVERPDGSNFTLKIRSTKLEDSAMYFCASRGWGLASYNEQFFGPGTRLTVL.

The V and J genes are TRBV12-3 or TRBV12-4 and TRBJ2-4, with D tentatively TRBD1 (6 bases). V was cut by 4 bases and J by 15 bases, with 13 bases left in between. This CDR3 has 11 amino acids. The CDR3 region has the DNA TGTGCCAGCAGTTCGCAGACAGGCCGGTACTTC. Protein product: CASSSQTGRYF.

The chain couples TRBV5-1 to TRBJ2-1; weak D call: TRBD2 (5 bases). CDR1 is SGHRS, CDR2 YFSETQ, per germline. The CDR3 spans 14 residues. V was clipped by 0 bases and J by 7 bases, with 11 bases between them. The CDR3 DNA reads TGCGCCAGCAGCTTGGTGGGCAGGAGGAATGAGCAGTTCTTC. Translating it yields CASSLVGRRNEQFF.

V and J are TRBV28 and TRBJ1-1; the match to TRBD1 covers 7 bases. There are 15 residues in the CDR3. Germline trimming cut 3 bases from V and 4 bases from J; bases unmatched to any gene: 8. The germline V gene has CDR1 MDHEN and CDR2 SYDVKM. The DNA of the CDR3 is TGTGCCAGCAGTTTTTCCGGCAGGGACAGCACTGAAGCTTTCTTT. It is translated as CASSFSGRDSTEAFF.

This clone was seen a handful of times. V and J are TRBV9 and TRBJ2-5, with 9 bases identical to TRBD2. Germline trimming cut 1 base from V and 2 bases from J; bases unmatched to any gene: 6. This CDR3 has 16 amino acids. Germline-derived CDR1 and CDR2 are SGDLS and YYNGEE. CDR3 protein: CASSVISGGPQETQYF. The CDR3 region has the DNA TGTGCCAGCAGCGTAATAAGCGGGGGGCCACAAGAGACCCAGTACTTC.

As DNA, the CDR3 is TGTGCCATCAGTGAAGGACAGGTGAACACCTTC. This encodes CAISEGQVNTF. V usage is TRBV10-3 and J usage is TRBJ1-2, with TRBD1 matching 7 bases. Germline trimming cut 3 bases from V and 12 bases from J; bases unmatched to any gene: 4. Per the germline V gene, CDR1 is ENHRY and CDR2 is SYGVKD. The CDR3 has 11 amino acids.

This CDR3 reads CASRADRAVNQPQHF. CDR3 in DNA: TGTGCCAGCAGAGCGGACAGGGCGGTCAATCAGCCCCAGCATTTT. The rearrangement joins TRBV6-5 to TRBJ1-5, with TRBD1 matching 8 bases. This CDR3 has 15 residues. Trimming took 6 bases from V and 3 from J; bases not matched to a gene: 7. Germline CDR1 and CDR2: MNHEY and SVGAGI.

The chain combines TRBV7-9 with TRBJ2-5; TRBD1 matches 10 bases. Trimming removed 7 bases from V and 5 bases from J; junction bases left unmatched: 22. Germline V gene lookup returns CDR1 SEHNR and CDR2 FQNEAQ (reference sequence). The CDR3 extends over 19 amino acids. This chain's CDR3 is CASTRALRQGTGERETQYF. DNA for the CDR3: TGTGCCAGCACCCGAGCGCTGAGACAAGGGACAGGGGAGAGGGAGACCCAGTACTTC. The whole variable domain, remainder taken from reference TRBV7-9 and TRBJ2-5, is DTGVSQNPRHKITKRGQNVTFRCDPISEHNRLYWYRQTLGQGPEFLTYFQNEAQLEKSRLLSDRFSAERPKGSFSTLEIQRTEQGDSAMYLCASTRALRQGTGERETQYFGPGTRLLVL.

This clone appeared once. The chain is built from TRBV29-1 and TRBJ1-1; a weak D match, TRBD1 (5 bases). CDR1 and CDR2 (germline): SQVTM, ANQGSEA. The CDR3 runs 11 residues. The V gene lost 6 bases and the J gene lost 7 bases, with 12 bases spanning the gap. The CDR3 loop reads CSVQRQGEAFF. The DNA for the CDR3 is TGCAGCGTACAACGTCAGGGTGAAGCTTTCTTT.

The chain is built from TRBV11-2 and TRBJ2-7; TRBD1 matches 11 bases. The J segment lost 9 bases and the V segment lost 5 bases, leaving 9 bases of the junction unmatched. The germline V gene encodes CDR1 SGHAT and CDR2 FQNNGV. The CDR3 runs 14 residues. The CDR3 here is CASSPIAGTGGQYF. DNA for the CDR3: TGTGCCAGCAGCCCAATCGCGGGGACAGGGGGGCAGTACTTC.

The V call is TRBV5-6, the J call TRBJ1-3, with D possibly matching TRBD1 (6 bases). The V end was cut by 2 bases, the J end by 2 bases, with 8 bases between. This CDR3 contains 14 residues. From germline, CDR1 is SGHDT and CDR2 YYEEEE. For the CDR3, the DNA is TGTGCCAGCAGCTTCGGACAGCCTGGAAACACCATATATTTT. It encodes CASSFGQPGNTIYF.

This chain uses TRBV3-1 (or the pseudogene TRBV3-2) with TRBJ1-2; no clear D gene. Trimming took off 2 bases at V and 6 bases at J, with 13 bases between the two ends. The germline gives CDR1 LGHDT, CDR2 YNNKEL (reference sequence). The CDR3 extends over 14 amino acids. The CDR3 DNA follows: TGTGCCAGCAGCCAACGAGGTTCTGGAGATGGCTACACCTTC. Protein product: CASSQRGSGDGYTF.

In the case of this clone: Other DNA sequences from this sample encode an identical CDR3 as well. J is TRBJ1-1 and V is TRBV20-1; unclear D gene. The V gene lost 0 bases and the J gene lost 5 bases, with 4 bases spanning the gap. The CDR3 has 11 residues. CDR1 and CDR2 (germline): DFQATT, SNEGSKA (reference sequence). The CDR3 DNA is TGCAGTGCTAGAGATCAGACTGAAGCTTTCTTT. Its protein is CSARDQTEAFF.

V and J are TRBV19 and TRBJ2-3; possible D gene TRBD2, 5 bases. Germline V gene data show CDR1 as LNHDA and CDR2 as SQIVND (reference sequence). The ends were cut back, 2 bases at V and 0 bases at J, with 12 bases in the middle. The CDR3 consists of 16 residues. CDR3 coding DNA: TGTGCCAGTAGTATACCGGCGACGGGAAGCACAGATACGCAGTATTTT. Its translation is CASSIPATGSTDTQYF.

The V and J genes are TRBV3-1 (or the pseudogene TRBV3-2) and TRBJ2-2; D is ambiguous. The V end was cut by 6 bases, the J end by 5 bases, with 4 bases between. Germline lookup yields CDR1 LGHDT and CDR2 YNNKEL (reference sequence). CDR3 length: 11 residues. The CDR3 is CASSMTGELFF. The CDR3 coding sequence is TGTGCCAGCAGTATGACCGGGGAGCTGTTTTTT.

CDR3 nucleotides: TGTGCCAGCAGTCCCCCGGGGGTAGGGACGCAGTATTTT. It specifies CASSPPGVGTQYF. The chain joins TRBV6-5 to TRBJ2-3; D might be TRBD2 (6 bases). Trimming pared 5 bases from V and 9 bases from J, leaving 15 bases between. This CDR3 region has 13 residues. The germline CDR1 and CDR2 sequences are MNHEY and SVGAGI.

This clone was recorded once. The chain employs TRBV10-1 and TRBJ2-1; tentatively, D is TRBD1 (6 bases). The V end was cut by 6 bases, the J end by 7 bases, with 22 bases between. CDR3 length: 16 amino acids. Germline V gene lookup returns CDR1 WNHNN and CDR2 SYGVQD (reference sequence). The DNA of the CDR3 is TGCGCCAGCAGCCCTACGGACAGAAGCCATTTTAATGAGCAGTTCTTC. Translated, it gives CASSPTDRSHFNEQFF.

The J gene is TRBJ1-2, the V gene TRBV11-2; D may be TRBD1 (6 bases). V was shortened by 0 bases and J by 3 bases, with 8 bases between the two germline ends. Germline V gives CDR1 SGHAT, CDR2 FQNNGV. This CDR3 contains 14 residues. The CDR3 nucleotides read TGTGCCAGCAGCTTAGACAGGGGTGACTATGGCTACACCTTC. Translating it yields CASSLDRGDYGYTF.

Remarks on this clone: Germline is not matched at one junction end, which may reflect a read error. The chain uses TRBV5-6 and TRBJ2-3; tentative D call: TRBD2 (5 bases). CDR1 is SGHDT and CDR2 is YYEEEE in the germline V gene. This CDR3 has 15 residues. As DNA, the CDR3 is TGTGCCAGCAGCTTGGGAATCTCTAGCAAAGATACGCAGTATTTT. Its translation is CASSLGISSKDTQYF.

The V and J genes are TRBV4-1 and TRBJ2-5; 12 nucleotides match TRBD2. The ends lost 4 bases at V and 2 bases at J; junction bases unmatched: 2. The CDR3 sequence is 15 residues long. Germline V gene data show CDR1 as MGHRA and CDR2 as YSYEKL. This CDR3 reads CASSPLAGGQETQYF. Written as DNA, the CDR3 is TGCGCCAGCAGCCCGCTAGCGGGGGGGCAAGAGACCCAGTACTTC.

V and J are TRBV12-3 or TRBV12-4 and TRBJ1-1, with D possibly being TRBD1 (5 bases). V was clipped by 3 bases and J by 4 bases, with 9 bases between them. The CDR3 has 13 residues. CDR3 protein: CASSLWGGTEAFF. The CDR3, as DNA: TGTGCCAGCAGTTTGTGGGGGGGCACTGAAGCTTTCTTT.

The V call is TRBV5-1, the J call TRBJ2-5, with a tentative D call TRBD2 (5 bases). There are 15 residues in the CDR3. Between the trimmed V and J ends, which lost 4 bases and 3 bases, there was a span of 16 bases. From germline, CDR1 is SGHRS and CDR2 YFSETQ. The CDR3 nucleotides read TGCGCCAGCAGCCCCGGACTGGGGAGCGAAGAGACCCAGTACTTC. This codes for CASSPGLGSEETQYF.